The clone carrying this TCR beta chain showed up just a few times. Its antigen is as yet unknown. The sample belongs to a study of shared clonotypes between healthy human individuals. Broader study findings: Naive CD4 clonotypes were shared across a handful of donors at 5% to 6%. Clonotype sharing among donors was thought likely to change with sequencing depth.

The CDR3 sequence is 13 residues long. Germline V gene data show CDR1 as SGHTA and CDR2 as FQGNSA. Trimming took off 5 bases at V and 9 bases at J, with 14 bases between the two ends. All the donors were Caucasian adults who lived in Nashville, Tennessee. At the deep level, the assay was run. The method was immunoSEQ multiplex PCR; TCRdb's version includes in-frame clones alone and lacks a portion of them. The sample records 2 million to 2.5 million clones, approximately 90% being singletons. The chain carries TRBV7-2 and TRBJ2-1; D not certain. This clonotype originated in a man aged 18 to 30 in good health. Some clones in this sample may be carry-over from other donors' samples. Material: naive CD4+ T cells from PBMCs. The subset was: CD45RA+ positively selected. The CDR3 region has the DNA TGTGCCAGCAGCATGAGACGGCCCAGTGAGCAGTTCTTC. Translating it yields CASSMRRPSEQFF.